These 21 T cell receptor beta chains were sequenced from one sample in a study of blood T cell repertoires in COVID-19. Sequenced by immunoSEQ multiplex PCR; TCRdb stores in-frame clones only, minus some. Of 35,000 to 45,000 clones in the sample, roughly 88% are singletons; the top ten hold about 32%. Material for sequencing was peripheral blood. The origin of the receptors is a man aged 70-80 years with active COVID-19.

The genes are TRBV27 and TRBJ2-7, with D perhaps matching TRBD2 (5 bases). The CDR3 is 14 amino acids. From germline, CDR1 is MNHEY and CDR2 SMNVEV (reference sequence). V lost 6 bases and J lost 4, with 16 bases in between. CDR3 protein: CASSPWGARYEQYF. The DNA for the CDR3 is TGTGCCAGCAGCCCGTGGGGAGCTCGATACGAGCAGTACTTC.

This clone has only one observation. This chain links TRBV28 with TRBJ2-7; D is undetermined. This CDR3 region has 16 residues. CDR1 MDHEN and CDR2 SYDVKM come from the germline V gene. V was trimmed by 3 bases and J by 0 bases, leaving 15 bases between them. The CDR3 loop is CASSFAKNRVSYEQYF. As DNA, the CDR3 is TGTGCCAGCAGTTTCGCTAAGAACAGAGTCTCCTACGAGCAGTACTTC.

The genes are TRBV7-2 and TRBJ2-7, with 7 bases fitting TRBD2. Germline CDR1 is SGHTA and CDR2 is FQGNSA. Germline trimming cut 4 bases from V and 6 bases from J; bases unmatched to any gene: 9. The CDR3 has 14 residues. The CDR3 nucleotides are TGTGCCAGCAGCTCGGGACTAACTGCCCCCGAGCAGTACTTC. Protein product: CASSSGLTAPEQYF.

The V and J genes are TRBV7-3 and TRBJ1-6; unclear D gene. Trimming pared 2 bases from V and 7 bases from J, leaving 6 bases between. The CDR3 is 13 residues long. Germline V gene lookup returns CDR1 SGHTA and CDR2 FQGTGA. CDR3 coding DNA: TGTGCCAGCAGCTTAGTGAGAAATTCACCCCTCCACTTT. Protein product: CASSLVRNSPLHF.

This chain uses TRBV18 with TRBJ2-3; the match to TRBD2 covers 8 bases. V shed 6 bases, J shed 2 bases, and the junction held 10 bases outside the gene matches. The CDR3 runs 16 residues. CDR1 and CDR2 from the germline V gene are KGHSH and LQKENI. CDR3 nucleotides: TGTGCCAGCTCCCAAGGAGGCGGGGGGTACACAGATACGCAGTATTTT. This gives the protein CASSQGGGGYTDTQYF.

This chain links TRBV10-1 with TRBJ1-1; the D is unclear. The length of the CDR3 is 13 residues. The germline gives CDR1 WNHNN, CDR2 SYGVQD (reference sequence). The V end lost 11 bases, the J end lost 0 bases, and 13 bases lay between the germline ends. CDR3 region: CAGLFSMNTEAFF. The CDR3 bases are TGCGCCGGGCTGTTCAGCATGAACACTGAAGCTTTCTTT.

CDR3 residues: CASRRPGTSASYEQYF. CDR3 nucleotide sequence: TGTGCCAGCAGGCGACCCGGGACTAGCGCCTCCTACGAGCAGTACTTC. The chain employs TRBV11-2 and TRBJ2-7, with TRBD2 identical over 10 bases. Germline lookup yields CDR1 SGHAT and CDR2 FQNNGV. The CDR3 runs 16 residues. V gave up 6 bases and J gave up 0 bases; unmatched junction bases: 8. The full variable domain, rest sourced from reference TRBV11-2 and TRBJ2-7, is EAGVAQSPRYKIIEKRQSVAFWCNPISGHATLYWYQQILGQGPKLLIQFQNNGVVDDSQLPKDRFSAERLKGVDSTLKIQPAKLEDSAVYLCASRRPGTSASYEQYFGPGTRLTVT.

The chain recombines TRBV5-1 with TRBJ2-3, with D unresolved. The CDR3 sequence is 12 residues long. The germline gives CDR1 SGHRS, CDR2 YFSETQ. The V end lost 5 bases, the J end lost 6 bases, and 10 bases lay between the germline ends. CDR3 DNA sequence: TGCGCCAGCAGACTGACTGGGGATACGCAGTATTTT. This translates into CASRLTGDTQYF.

V usage is TRBV28 and J usage is TRBJ1-3; D unclear. CDR3 length equals 15 residues. Germline V gene data show CDR1 as MDHEN and CDR2 as SYDVKM. The V gene lost 6 bases and the J gene lost 2 bases, with 14 bases spanning the gap. The CDR3 here is CASSPAAAPGNTIYF. For the CDR3, the DNA is TGTGCCAGCAGCCCCGCGGCAGCTCCTGGAAACACCATATATTTT.

V usage is TRBV10-3 and J usage is TRBJ1-6; a possible D gene is TRBD1 (5 bases). The CDR3 length is 15 residues. Germline V gives CDR1 ENHRY, CDR2 SYGVKD. V gave up 4 bases and J gave up 7 bases, with 14 bases separating them. Here the CDR3 reads CAISGGTGWNSPLHF. CDR3 DNA sequence: TGTGCCATCAGTGGCGGGACCGGGTGGAATTCACCCCTCCACTTT.

The V gene is TRBV6-4, the J gene TRBJ2-7, with D perhaps TRBD2 (7 bases). V was trimmed by 8 bases and J by 5 bases, leaving 19 bases between them. CDR1 is MRHNA and CDR2 is SNTAGT in the germline V gene. This CDR3 spans 14 amino acids. For the CDR3, the DNA is TGTGCCAGCCCGGAGGGGGGAGGGCCCCACGAGCAGTACTTC. The encoded protein is CASPEGGGPHEQYF.

This chain connects TRBV6-2 or TRBV6-3 to TRBJ2-1, with a tentative D call TRBD2 (8 bases). Trimming stripped 4 bases from V and 0 bases from J, with 25 bases between. The CDR3 consists of 20 residues. CDR1 MNHEY and CDR2 SVGEGT come from the germline V gene. This CDR3 is CASSWAGRGRVFDSYNEQFF. CDR3 coding DNA: TGTGCCAGCAGTTGGGCCGGGAGGGGGCGAGTTTTCGACTCCTACAATGAGCAGTTCTTC.

The chain joins TRBV7-3 to TRBJ2-2, with 13 bases matching TRBD2. The CDR3 consists of 19 residues. The germline CDR1 and CDR2 sequences are SGHTA and FQGTGA. Trimming at V came to 5 bases and at J to 4 bases, leaving 13 bases not matched to a gene. CDR3 nucleotides: TGTGCCAGCAGCCCCCTTAAGGGGACTAGCGGGAAGATCACCGGGGAGCTGTTTTTT. Translated: CASSPLKGTSGKITGELFF.

V gene TRBV2 combines with J gene TRBJ2-1, with D possibly being TRBD1 (5 bases). The V and J ends lost 6 bases and 2 bases respectively, with 11 bases between them. This CDR3 region has 14 residues. Germline assignment: CDR1 SNHLY and CDR2 FYNNEI. The CDR3 sequence is CASRDIETYNEQFF. The CDR3 DNA sequence: TGTGCCAGCAGGGACATAGAGACCTACAATGAGCAGTTCTTC.

This chain joins TRBV19 and TRBJ2-2; weak D call: TRBD1 (6 bases). Per the germline V gene, CDR1 is LNHDA and CDR2 is SQIVND (reference sequence). The CDR3 has 15 amino acids. The V gene lost 9 bases and the J gene lost 2 bases, with 16 bases spanning the gap. The CDR3 loop is CASLDRSFNTGELFF. The CDR3 DNA reads as TGTGCCAGCCTAGACAGGTCGTTTAACACCGGGGAGCTGTTTTTT.

The CDR3 nucleotides read TGTGCCAGCAGTAGGACAGGGGGCGGTCAGCCCCAGCATTTT. Translating gives CASSRTGGGQPQHF. The rearrangement joins TRBV6-4 to TRBJ1-5; TRBD1 matches at 11 bases. Germline V lookup: CDR1 MRHNA, CDR2 SNTAGT. J lost 6 bases, V lost 5 bases, and 3 bases had no gene match. This CDR3 contains 14 residues.

The V call is TRBV4-2, the J call TRBJ2-3; TRBD2 matches at 12 bases. Germline CDR1 LGHNA, CDR2 YNFKEQ. This CDR3 has 16 amino acids. Trimming took 0 bases from V and 5 from J; bases not matched to a gene: 3. The CDR3 DNA follows: TGTGCCAGCAGCCAAGATCTGGGACTAGCGGGAGATACGCAGTATTTT. Translation: CASSQDLGLAGDTQYF.

The chain joins TRBV7-2 to TRBJ2-5; TRBD2 agrees at 8 bases. V shed 1 base and J 4 bases; nucleotides not matched to a gene: 8. The CDR3 totals 16 residues. Germline CDR1 reads SGHTA; CDR2 reads FQGNSA. For the CDR3, the DNA is TGTGCCAGCAGCTTAGTATCTCGGGGGGGACGAGAGACCCAGTACTTC. It encodes CASSLVSRGGRETQYF.

J is TRBJ2-1 and V is TRBV18; 11 nucleotides line up with TRBD1. V lost 4 bases to trimming and J lost 7 bases; unmatched junction nucleotides: 12. Germline values: CDR1 KGHSH, CDR2 LQKENI. The CDR3 covers 17 residues. The chain's CDR3 is CASSRDSGTGGRNEQFF. In DNA form, the CDR3 reads TGTGCCAGCTCACGGGACTCCGGGACAGGGGGTCGTAATGAGCAGTTCTTC.

The rearrangement joins TRBV18 to TRBJ2-1, with a tentative D call TRBD2 (6 bases). The CDR3 spans 15 residues. Germline V CDR1 and CDR2: KGHSH, LQKENI. V gave up 6 bases and J gave up 3 bases, with 15 bases separating them. Here the CDR3 DNA reads TGTGCCAGCTCTGCTGCAGGCGGGGACTACAATGAGCAGTTCTTC. Protein sequence: CASSAAGGDYNEQFF.

The chain joins TRBV27 to TRBJ1-4; 8 bases fit TRBD1. The CDR3 length is 18 residues. Germline V lookup: CDR1 MNHEY, CDR2 SMNVEV (reference sequence). V shed 5 bases and J 0 bases; nucleotides not matched to a gene: 11. CDR3 coding DNA: TGTGCCAGCAGTCTCGACAGGGGAAAGATAGCAACTAATGAAAAACTGTTTTTT. Translating gives CASSLDRGKIATNEKLFF.